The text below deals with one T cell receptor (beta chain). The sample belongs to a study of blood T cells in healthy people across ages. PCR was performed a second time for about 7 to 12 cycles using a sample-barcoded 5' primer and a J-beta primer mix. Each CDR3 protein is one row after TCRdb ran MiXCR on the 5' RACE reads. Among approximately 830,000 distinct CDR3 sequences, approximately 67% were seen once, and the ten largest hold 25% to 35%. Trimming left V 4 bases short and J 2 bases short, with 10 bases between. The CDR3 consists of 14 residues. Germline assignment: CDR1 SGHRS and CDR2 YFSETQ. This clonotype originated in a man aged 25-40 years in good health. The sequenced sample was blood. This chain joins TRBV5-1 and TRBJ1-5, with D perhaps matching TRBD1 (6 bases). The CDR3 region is CASSVDSRNQPQHF. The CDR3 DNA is TGCGCCAGCAGCGTGGACAGTCGCAATCAGCCCCAGCATTTT. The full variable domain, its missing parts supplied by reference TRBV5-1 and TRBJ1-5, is KAGVTQTPRYLIKTRGQQVTLSCSPISGHRSVSWYQQTPGQGLQFLFEYFSETQRNKGNFPGRFSGRQFSNSRSEMNVSTLELGDSALYLCASSVDSRNQPQHFGDGTRLSIL.